This T cell receptor (beta chain) was sequenced in a study of cytomegalovirus exposure and HLA in healthy donors. Germline V lookup: CDR1 SGHVS, CDR2 FNYEAQ. V dropped 5 bases and J dropped 8 bases, with 15 bases sitting between them. The CDR3 is 13 amino acids. PCR involved 60 Vbeta and 13 Jbeta primers. Repertoires were generated with immunoSEQ multiplex PCR, while TCRdb's copy carries only in-frame clones and drops some. The sample lists some 99,000 clones, under 90% occurring once. This TCR was sampled from a woman aged 25-40 years in good health and CMV-seronegative. V usage is TRBV7-6 and J usage is TRBJ2-5, with D hard to call. Source material: PBMCs. CDR3 sequence (DNA): TGTGCCAGCAGCAGACATACAACCCGCACCCAGTACTTC. It codes for CASSRHTTRTQYF.